This entry concerns a single T cell receptor beta chain. Patients with a history of autoimmune disease or on systemic immunosuppression were excluded. Samples were taken at baseline and on day 1 of cycles 4 and 7. This specimen belongs to a study of OX40 agonist ivuxolimab in advanced cancers. The overall study: Aged roughly 23 to 90 with a mean of approximately 60 years, they were around 85% male.

Per the germline V gene, CDR1 is MNHEY and CDR2 is SMNVEV (reference sequence). The CDR3 sequence is 13 residues long. V trimming: 4 bases; J trimming: 5 bases; junction bases outside the gene matches: 4. Clones were sequenced by immunoSEQ multiplex PCR, and TCRdb holds only the in-frame ones, with some missing. Here the sample spans tens of thousands of clones, 90% being singletons. The sample was CD4+ or CD8+ T cells sorted from blood, taken in a trial of the OX40 agonist ivuxolimab. This receptor was obtained from an adult with an advanced solid tumor such as melanoma, head and neck, liver or kidney cancer. The V and J genes are TRBV27 and TRBJ2-7, with TRBD1 identical over 8 bases. The CDR3 nucleotides are TGTGCCAGCAGTTACGGACAGGGCGACGAGCAGTACTTC. It encodes CASSYGQGDEQYF.